Below are 29 T cell receptor beta chains sequenced from a single sample in a study of a mutant IDH1 vaccine in newly diagnosed glioma. The time point: week 47, end of study. A single vaccine dose contained 300 ug of mutant IDH1 20-mer peptide, and topical imiquimod was used with it. TCRdb keeps only in-frame clones here, not all; method: immunoSEQ multiplex PCR. The sample has tens of thousands of clones, less than 90% seen once; the top ten hold around 4%. Which antigens these TCRs recognize remains unknown. This material consisted of PBMCs, taken from a glioma patient whose treatment included an IDH1 peptide vaccine. The receptors were sampled from a young man with glioma.

The chain is built from TRBV27 and TRBJ1-3; the D gene is possibly TRBD1 (5 bases). CDR3 length: 14 amino acids. V shed 2 bases and J shed 2 bases, with 7 bases lying between them. The germline V gene has CDR1 MNHEY and CDR2 SMNVEV (reference sequence). CDR3 in DNA: TGTGCCAGCAGTTTAAAGGGGACTGGAAACACCATATATTTT. Its protein product is CASSLKGTGNTIYF.

The V call is TRBV27, the J call TRBJ2-1; D unclear. Between the trimmed V and J ends, which lost 7 bases and 4 bases, there was a span of 17 bases. Germline values: CDR1 MNHEY, CDR2 SMNVEV (reference sequence). The CDR3 runs 15 residues. CDR3 DNA: TGTGCCAGCAACCCAGACTCATCTCTATACAATGAGCAGTTCTTC. Translating gives CASNPDSSLYNEQFF.

The J gene is TRBJ1-2, the V gene TRBV4-1, with TRBD1 matching 8 bases. Trimming removed 4 bases from V and 1 base from J; junction bases left unmatched: 5. The CDR3 sequence is 15 residues long. From germline, CDR1 is MGHRA and CDR2 YSYEKL. CDR3 residues: CASSRVGQGNYGYTF. The CDR3 DNA reads as TGCGCCAGCAGCCGAGTTGGACAGGGTAACTATGGCTACACCTTC.

The chain recombines TRBV6-5 with TRBJ2-7; no clear D gene. The ends were cut back, 0 bases at V and 5 bases at J, with 14 bases in the middle. The length of the CDR3 is 15 residues. CDR1 and CDR2 from the germline V gene are MNHEY and SVGAGI. CDR3 sequence: CASSYSNLINDEQYF. As DNA, the CDR3 is TGTGCCAGCAGTTACTCGAACCTTATCAATGACGAGCAGTACTTC.

This clone was detected only a few times. This chain uses TRBV7-2 with TRBJ2-6; tentative D call: TRBD2 (6 bases). V shed 8 bases and J shed 2 bases, with 16 bases lying between them. This CDR3 has 16 residues. Per the germline V gene, CDR1 is SGHTA and CDR2 is FQGNSA. CDR3 DNA sequence: TGTGCCAGCGGGGCGGGGTCTTTTGCTGGGGCCAACGTCCTGACTTTC. It yields the protein CASGAGSFAGANVLTF.

V usage is TRBV7-9 and J usage is TRBJ1-2, with 7 bases aligning to TRBD1. Germline assignment: CDR1 SEHNR and CDR2 FQNEAQ (reference sequence). The J segment lost 8 bases and the V segment lost 6 bases, leaving 3 bases of the junction unmatched. The CDR3 has 11 residues. The CDR3 bases are TGTGCCAGCAGTAGGGGGCTGGGCTACACCTTC. Its protein product is CASSRGLGYTF.

V gene TRBV11-2 combines with J gene TRBJ2-5; TRBD2 is a possible D gene (5 bases). The CDR3 length is 14 residues. CDR1 is SGHAT and CDR2 is FQNNGV in the germline V gene. V gave up 5 bases and J gave up 5 bases, with 15 bases separating them. CDR3 sequence (DNA): TGTGCCAGCAGCCGGATCCCCGGAGGCGAGACCCAGTACTTC. This sequence encodes CASSRIPGGETQYF.

The rearrangement joins TRBV19 to TRBJ1-2; D remains ambiguous. V was cut by 5 bases and J by 3 bases, with 16 bases left in between. Germline V lookup: CDR1 LNHDA, CDR2 SQIVND (reference sequence). The CDR3 runs 15 residues. The CDR3 nucleotides read TGTGCCAGTAGTTTGCCGCGCGGATTCGACTATGGCTACACCTTC. Translated: CASSLPRGFDYGYTF.

The rearrangement uses TRBV5-1 and TRBJ2-5; D is tentatively TRBD1 or TRBD2 (5 bases each). The CDR3 contains 13 residues. In germline, CDR1 is SGHRS, CDR2 YFSETQ. V dropped 5 bases and J dropped 5 bases, with 13 bases sitting between them. CDR3: CASSEGPGETQYF. The CDR3 DNA reads as TGCGCCAGCAGTGAGGGACCGGGGGAGACCCAGTACTTC.

CDR3 sequence: CASSLGILAGSTDQPQHF. The CDR3 coding sequence is TGTGCCAGCAGCTTGGGAATATTGGCAGGGTCCACCGATCAGCCCCAGCATTTT. The gene calls are TRBV5-6 and TRBJ1-5, with D perhaps TRBD1 (5 bases). The CDR3 totals 18 residues. Germline V gives CDR1 SGHDT, CDR2 YYEEEE. Trimming left V 0 bases short and J 5 bases short, with 21 bases between.

The chain couples TRBV5-5 to TRBJ2-3; D is unclear. This CDR3 region has 19 residues. V lost 3 bases and J 1 base, leaving 24 bases between the germline ends. CDR1 and CDR2 (germline): SGHKS, YYEKEE (reference sequence). The CDR3 region is CASSSFYILDLGGTDTQYF. DNA for the CDR3: TGTGCCAGCAGCTCCTTCTATATTTTGGATTTAGGCGGCACAGATACGCAGTATTTT.

The chain carries TRBV5-5 and TRBJ1-2, with D unresolved. Germline-derived CDR1 and CDR2 are SGHKS and YYEKEE (reference sequence). The CDR3 covers 15 residues. Trimming took 0 bases from V and 4 from J, leaving 13 bases between them. This CDR3 reads CASSLDPSPRYGYTF. The CDR3 DNA is TGTGCCAGCAGCTTGGACCCCTCCCCCCGCTATGGCTACACCTTC.

J is TRBJ2-3 and V is TRBV5-5; 8 bases align to TRBD2. V lost 0 bases to trimming and J lost 2 bases; unmatched junction nucleotides: 2. This CDR3 spans 15 amino acids. CDR1 is SGHKS and CDR2 is YYEKEE in the germline V gene (reference sequence). Here the CDR3 reads CASSLGSGATDTQYF. CDR3 sequence (DNA): TGTGCCAGCAGCTTGGGTAGCGGGGCCACAGATACGCAGTATTTT.

This sequence joins TRBV6-5 and TRBJ2-5, with D possibly matching TRBD1 (5 bases). The CDR3 is made up of 15 amino acids. V was shortened by 8 bases and J by 0 bases, with 16 bases between the two germline ends. CDR1 and CDR2 from the germline V gene are MNHEY and SVGAGI. For the CDR3, the DNA is TGTGCCAGCTCCGGAAGGGGTGTGGACCAAGAGACCCAGTACTTC. Amino acid sequence: CASSGRGVDQETQYF.

The rearrangement uses TRBV28 and TRBJ2-7, with 7 bases lining up with TRBD1. The junction had 7 bases not matched to a gene; V was cut back by 3 bases and J by 5 bases. The CDR3 sequence is 14 residues long. CDR1 MDHEN and CDR2 SYDVKM come from the germline V gene. The CDR3 loop reads CASSFRLQGDEQYF. CDR3 in DNA: TGTGCCAGCAGTTTTCGTCTCCAGGGGGACGAGCAGTACTTC.

The V gene is TRBV28, the J gene TRBJ1-6, with TRBD1 matching over 8 bases. J lost 8 bases, V lost 6 bases, and 12 bases had no gene match. The CDR3 is 16 residues long. Germline loops: CDR1 MDHEN, CDR2 SYDVKM. CDR3 bases: TGTGCCAGCAGAACTGACAGGGGTGGTGGAGATTCACCCCTCCACTTT. This gives the protein CASRTDRGGGDSPLHF. Full variable domain (outside the CDR3, taken from reference TRBV28 and TRBJ1-6): DVKVTQSSRYLVKRTGEKVFLECVQDMDHENMFWYRQDPGLGLRLIYFSYDVKMKEKGDIPEGYSVSREKKERFSLILESASTNQTSMYLCASRTDRGGGDSPLHFGNGTRLTVT.

The rearrangement links TRBV2 to TRBJ2-7; 10 bases agree with TRBD1. This CDR3 region has 12 residues. V shed 8 bases and J 6 bases; nucleotides not matched to a gene: 4. CDR1 is SNHLY and CDR2 is FYNNEI in the germline V gene. CDR3 sequence reads: CASCRDRGEQYF. The CDR3 DNA follows: TGTGCCAGCTGCCGGGACAGGGGCGAGCAGTACTTC. The full variable domain, rest sourced from reference TRBV2 and TRBJ2-7, is EPEVTQTPSHQVTQMGQEVILRCVPISNHLYFYWYRQILGQKVEFLVSFYNNEISEKSEIFDDQFSVERPDGSNFTLKIRSTKLEDSAMYFCASCRDRGEQYFGPGTRLTVT.

This sequence joins TRBV2 and TRBJ1-6; D not certain. Germline V gives CDR1 SNHLY, CDR2 FYNNEI. The CDR3 is made up of 14 amino acids. The V and J ends lost 6 bases and 8 bases respectively, with 14 bases between them. The CDR3 sequence: CASRDRVGDSPLHF. CDR3 nucleotide sequence: TGTGCCAGCAGAGATCGGGTTGGCGATTCACCCCTCCACTTT.

V gene TRBV5-4 combines with J gene TRBJ1-1; D is possibly TRBD1 (6 bases). V lost 6 bases, J lost 3 bases, and 18 bases lay in between. The CDR3 is 15 residues long. CDR1 SGHNT and CDR2 YYREEE come from the germline V gene (reference sequence). The CDR3 bases are TGTGCCAGCACCCTTACGGGCAGGGGCTACACTGAAGCTTTCTTT. Encoded protein: CASTLTGRGYTEAFF.

This chain links TRBV6-1 with TRBJ2-5, with D possibly being TRBD2 (5 bases). The length of the CDR3 is 13 residues. From germline, CDR1 is MNHNS and CDR2 SASEGT. V was clipped by 4 bases and J by 2 bases, with 8 bases between them. CDR3 sequence (DNA): TGTGCCAGCAGTGGGACTGTACAAGAGACCCAGTACTTC. Translated: CASSGTVQETQYF.

The chain couples TRBV7-9 to TRBJ2-1, with TRBD2 matching over 11 bases. Germline V gene sequence: CDR1 SEHNR, CDR2 FQNEAQ (reference sequence). The trim removed 5 bases at V and 0 bases at J, leaving 9 bases unmatched. The CDR3 contains 18 residues. CDR3 bases: TGTGCCAGCAGCGCCCGCGTTACTAGCGGGGGCTCCTACAATGAGCAGTTCTTC. This codes for CASSARVTSGGSYNEQFF.

This chain joins TRBV30 and TRBJ2-2, with D uncertain. This CDR3 comprises 14 residues. The V gene lost 3 bases and the J gene lost 1 base, with 9 bases spanning the gap. CDR1 GTSNPN and CDR2 SVGIG come from the germline V gene (reference sequence). CDR3 bases: TGTGCCTGGAGGAGGTGGGGGAACACCGGGGAGCTGTTTTTT. Encoded protein: CAWRRWGNTGELFF.

The DNA of the CDR3 is TGTGCCAGCAGTTTACGGGGTTTCCGAGCTTTCTTT. Protein: CASSLRGFRAFF. The chain joins TRBV27 to TRBJ1-1; no clear D gene. V was shortened by 2 bases and J by 10 bases, with 11 bases between the two germline ends. The CDR3 consists of 12 residues. Germline values: CDR1 MNHEY, CDR2 SMNVEV (reference sequence).

This chain uses TRBV4-1 with TRBJ2-7; D may be TRBD2 (6 bases). Trimming removed 0 bases from V and 2 bases from J, with 17 bases in between. CDR3 length: 17 residues. Germline V gene data show CDR1 as MGHRA and CDR2 as YSYEKL. The CDR3 region is CASSQDNALGLTYEQYF. The CDR3 DNA reads TGCGCCAGCAGCCAAGACAATGCCCTTGGACTAACCTACGAGCAGTACTTC.

The CDR3 loop is CASSYSGPSEAYTF. CDR3 coding DNA: TGTGCCAGCAGTTACTCGGGACCCTCGGAAGCCTACACCTTC. This sequence joins TRBV6-6 and TRBJ1-2, with D perhaps matching TRBD1 (5 bases). V was clipped by 0 bases and J by 10 bases, with 15 bases between them. This CDR3 comprises 14 residues. Germline assignment: CDR1 MNHNY and CDR2 SVGAGI (reference sequence).

The J gene is TRBJ1-2, the V gene TRBV7-5. TRBV7-5 corresponds to a pseudogene. The CDR3 covers 12 residues. For the CDR3, the DNA is TGTGCCAGAAGCTCGGGGAAAGGAGGCTACACCTTC. This translates into CARSSGKGGYTF.

The rearrangement links TRBV5-1 to TRBJ1-5; the D is unclear. Between the trimmed V and J ends, which lost 5 bases and 0 bases, there was a span of 6 bases. Germline CDR1 and CDR2: SGHRS and YFSETQ. CDR3 length: 13 residues. The DNA of the CDR3 is TGCGCCAGCAGTCCGGGTAGCAATCAGCCCCAGCATTTT. Residues: CASSPGSNQPQHF.

The chain recombines TRBV4-1 with TRBJ1-4, with TRBD1 matching 11 bases. Per germline, CDR1 MGHRA and CDR2 YSYEKL. The CDR3 sequence is 18 residues long. V shed 4 bases and J 0 bases; nucleotides not matched to a gene: 7. CDR3 protein: CASSPGTGGKATNEKLFF. The CDR3 DNA sequence: TGCGCCAGCAGCCCCGGGACAGGGGGAAAAGCAACTAATGAAAAACTGTTTTTT.

The gene calls are TRBV19 and TRBJ1-6; unclear D gene. CDR1 and CDR2 from the germline V gene are LNHDA and SQIVND (reference sequence). Trimming shortened V by 5 bases and J by 7 bases, and 9 bases separated the two germline ends. This CDR3 region has 13 residues. The DNA for the CDR3 is TGTGCCAGTAGTTGGGCAGAGAATTCACCCCTCCACTTT. Translation: CASSWAENSPLHF.